This T cell receptor beta chain originates from a study of OX40 agonist ivuxolimab in advanced cancers. In terms of the full investigation: The costimulatory receptor OX40 (CD134) was targeted by ivuxolimab, a fully human IgG2 agonistic monoclonal antibody. Intravenous ivuxolimab was administered to patients every 2 weeks at six dose levels: 0.01, 0.1, 0.3, 1.5, 3 and 10 mg/kg. Of the approximately 54 patients in dose escalation, about 20 had hepatocellular carcinoma, roughly 15 had melanoma, 9 had renal cell carcinoma and 9 had head and neck cancer. The dose-escalation cohort was 82.7% male with a mean age of roughly 60 years, ranging from about 20 to 85. Prior anti-PD-1, anti-PD-L1 or anti-CTLA-4 therapy was permitted, and roughly two fifths of dose-escalation patients had received checkpoint inhibitors. Partial responses occurred in three dose-escalation patients: two with cutaneous melanoma and one with hepatocellular carcinoma. The point of sequencing TCRbeta in the periphery was to test whether ivuxolimab changed TCR sequence diversity and drove clonal T-cell expansion. The paper covers the monotherapy dose-escalation part of the phase I ivuxolimab trial, which included N ≈ 50 patients.

This clone was observed once. Its antigen is not yet known. Base qualities are missing; no much larger clone stands one base away. Per the germline V gene, ENHRY is the CDR1 and SYGVKD is the CDR2. From its cysteine to its phenylalanine, the CDR3 spans 13 amino acids. Only CDR3 DNA remains: 39 bases, in frame from the first base. Between the V and J ends, shortened by 6 bases and 3 bases respectively, the junction contains 12 bases. For sequencing of the TCRbeta CDR3 region, genomic DNA was extracted from the sorted cells. The immunoSEQ Assay was used for sequencing of TCRbeta CDR3 regions. The immuneACCESS repertoire file appears here via TCRdb, limited to in-frame rearrangements. These files lack a portion of the clones; in checked studies, under half of the deficit traces to unresolved V genes, and the cause of the others is not known. The sample data list 55,000 to 65,000 clones, and 84% of these were observed just once. The ten top clones hold about 2% of the sample.

Patients with a history of autoimmune disease or receiving systemic immunosuppression were excluded from the trial. In every dose cohort, peripheral blood was drawn for TCR sequencing at baseline, cycle 4 day 1, and cycle 7 day 1. Samples came from an open-label, multicenter, first-in-human phase I dose-escalation trial of ivuxolimab. Adults with locally advanced or metastatic melanoma, renal cell carcinoma, hepatocellular carcinoma or head and neck squamous cell carcinoma were enrolled in the trial. Before TCR sequencing, CD4+ T cells and CD8+ T cells from peripheral blood were sorted into separate populations. General study outcomes and caveats: Antigen specificity was not determined for the clonally expanded peripheral T cells. At doses of 0.1 to 3.0 mg/kg, clonal expansion of both CD4+ and CD8+ blood T cells was observed from baseline to week 6. Low levels of normalized T-cell clonal expansion were also shown by some nonresponding patients. In the 0.1-3.0 mg/kg groups, partial responders were among the patients with the lowest normalized peripheral clonal expansion, particularly in CD8+ T cells. After ivuxolimab, CD8+ T cells had more expanded clones than CD4+ T cells on average.

This receptor was identified in an adult with an advanced solid tumor such as melanoma, head and neck, liver or kidney cancer. The sequence joins TRBV10-3 to TRBJ2-7, and TRBD2 may be the D gene, going by 6 matching bases. Here the sequenced sample was CD4+ or CD8+ T cells sorted from blood, taken in a trial of the OX40 agonist ivuxolimab. The DNA sequence reads TGTGCCATCAGCCCGGGACTGAGCTACGAGCAGTACTTC. Its translation reads: CAISPGLSYEQYF.